At least ten counts were recorded for the clone carrying this T cell receptor (beta chain). Its antigen is not known. This sample stems from a study of response to subunit inactivated influenza vaccine. Looked up from germline, CDR1 is SGHAT and CDR2 is FQNNGV. This CDR3 spans 15 amino acids. V lost 5 bases to trimming and J lost 3 bases; unmatched junction nucleotides: 7. The study's findings and limits: T cells newly recruited by each seasonal influenza vaccination are few, the authors suggested.

TCRdb redid the calling of the RT-PCR reads with MiXCR, one entry per CDR3 protein. The sample lists about 520,000 distinct CDR3 sequences, approximately 7.7% occurring once. The V call is TRBV11-2, the J call TRBJ2-1, with 7 bases identical to TRBD2. The sequenced sample was PBMCs from blood, obtained 23 to 25 months after vaccination. The sequence was collected from a man between 50 and 69 years old who received an inactivated influenza vaccine. As DNA, the CDR3 is TGTGCCAGCAGCCGTTCCGCGGGAGACTACAATGAGCAGTTCTTC. It translates to CASSRSAGDYNEQFF.